The TCR beta chain described here comes from a study of Ad26.COV2.S vaccination and SARS-CoV-2 variants. Assay used: immunoSEQ multiplex PCR; TCRdb lists only in-frame clones, some missing. The table lists over 130,000 clones, about nine tenths of them singletons. General study findings and limits: Vaccinees and placebo recipients showed similar non-spike TCR breadth. The placebo group had lower spike-specific TCR breadth than the vaccine recipients did. Substantial response breadth was reportedly seen for spike-specific CD8+ and CD4+ T cells after vaccination.

Details on this clone: Its antigen remains unknown.

V was shortened by 1 base and J by 0 bases, with 16 bases between the two germline ends. Germline V gene data show CDR1 as GTSNPN and CDR2 as SVGIG (reference sequence). This CDR3 region has 16 residues. This sequence joins TRBV30 and TRBJ2-7; D possibly corresponds to TRBD2 (6 bases). The receptor comes from a human donor who had recovered from COVID-19. Material: peripheral blood, obtained after recovery from COVID-19. The CDR3 DNA follows: TGTGCCTGGAGTGGAGTCGCGGGACTTATCTCCTACGAGCAGTACTTC. This encodes CAWSGVAGLISYEQYF.